The text below deals with one T cell receptor beta chain. Germline lookup yields CDR1 SGHDT and CDR2 YYEEEE. Trimming took off 4 bases at V and 7 bases at J, with 17 bases between the two ends. This CDR3 is built from 14 residues. This sample stems from a study of CD8 T cells in Susac syndrome. TEMRA cells were enriched by FACS, and CD4+ and CD8+ T cells were negatively isolated. cDNA came from roughly 0.53 to 1 ug RNA primed by random hexamers. Each CDR3 protein gets one entry after TCRdb re-called the immunoSEQ multiplex PCR reads with MiXCR. The table lists 250,000 to 300,000 distinct CDR3 sequences, 85% of them singletons.

This rearrangement joins TRBV5-6 to TRBJ1-1; possibly TRBD1 for D (5 bases). Sequencing used CD8+ T cells from PBMCs. The source is a human donor with multiple sclerosis. CDR3 in amino acids: CASSPGASTVEAFF. The CDR3 bases are TGTGCCAGCAGCCCCGGGGCTAGCACAGTTGAAGCTTTCTTT. Combining the CDR3 with reference TRBV5-6 and TRBJ1-1 gives the whole variable domain DAGVTQSPTHLIKTRGQQVTLRCSPKSGHDTVSWYQQALGQGPQFIFQYYEEEERQRGNFPDRFSGHQFPNYSSELNVNALLLGDSALYLCASSPGASTVEAFFGQGTRLTVV.